A selection of T cell receptor beta chains follows, all from one sample in a study of cytomegalovirus exposure and HLA in healthy donors. Data came from immunoSEQ multiplex PCR; TCRdb stores just in-frame clones and leaves some out. The sample consists of 170,000 or so clones, approximately 84% of them appearing once. The sequenced material came from PBMCs. These receptor sequences come from a woman under 30 in good health and CMV-seropositive. Each CDR3 is given with its conserved first and last residue. D genes are given only for firm matches. Clone sizes are given selectively: once, few, many, or a class where the clone is expanded.

cdr3_aa | cdr3_nt | d_call | j_call | v_call | clone_size
CASSSTKDEGETQYF | TGTGCCAGCAGCTCAACGAAGGACGAGGGAGAGACCCAGTACTTC | . | TRBJ2-5 | TRBV11-3 | .
CASSPAWAGGEQYF | TGTGCCAGCAGCCCCGCCTGGGCAGGGGGCGAGCAGTACTTC | TRBD1 | TRBJ2-7 | TRBV27 | .
CATSRDRQVTDTQYF | TGTGCCACCAGCAGAGATCGTCAGGTCACAGATACGCAGTATTTT | . | TRBJ2-3 | TRBV15 | .
CATGGGVNTGELFF | TGTGCCACCGGGGGCGGTGTCAACACCGGGGAGCTGTTTTTT | . | TRBJ2-2 | TRBV15 | .
CAISDGGINTDTQYF | TGTGCCATCAGTGACGGGGGAATAAACACAGATACGCAGTATTTT | . | TRBJ2-3 | TRBV10-3 | .
CASSLPGQLNTGELFF | TGTGCCAGCAGCTTACCGGGACAGTTGAACACCGGGGAGCTGTTTTTT | TRBD1 | TRBJ2-2 | TRBV7-3 | .
CASSLSFGLHNEQFF | TGTGCCAGCAGCTTATCGTTCGGACTCCACAATGAGCAGTTCTTC | . | TRBJ2-1 | TRBV7-8 | .
CASSISGVVTTDTQYF | TGTGCCAGTAGTATATCAGGGGTGGTAACCACAGATACGCAGTATTTT | . | TRBJ2-3 | TRBV19 | .
CASSYSLVAGGNEQFF | TGTGCCAGCAGTTACTCGTTGGTAGCGGGGGGGAATGAGCAGTTCTTC | TRBD2 | TRBJ2-1 | TRBV6-5 | .
CASSWGDRDSTEAFF | TGCGCCAGCAGCTGGGGGGACAGGGATTCCACTGAAGCTTTCTTT | TRBD1 | TRBJ1-1 | TRBV5-1 | .
CASSGQDGYTF | TGTGCCAGCAGTGGACAAGATGGCTACACCTTC | . | TRBJ1-2 | TRBV6-6 | .
CASSPEGGARGNTIYF | TGTGCCAGCAGCCCGGAGGGGGGGGCGAGGGGAAACACCATATATTTT | . | TRBJ1-3 | TRBV5-4 | .
CASSGSGVTDTQYF | TGTGCCAGCAGCGGGTCGGGGGTAACAGATACGCAGTATTTT | . | TRBJ2-3 | TRBV9 | .
CASSPDGLNEKLFF | TGTGCCAGCTCTCCAGACGGACTTAATGAAAAACTGTTTTTT | . | TRBJ1-4 | TRBV18 | .
CASTGSGGETQYF | TGTGCCAGCACAGGTAGCGGGGGTGAGACCCAGTACTTC | TRBD2 | TRBJ2-5 | TRBV2 | .
CATRLAGYNEQFF | TGTGCCACCCGTCTAGCGGGGTACAATGAGCAGTTCTTC | TRBD2 | TRBJ2-1 | TRBV2 | .
CASSLVLPGTPENTIYF | TGTGCCAGCAGCTTAGTCCTACCCGGGACACCAGAAAACACCATATATTTT | . | TRBJ1-3 | TRBV7-2 | few
CASSQDWPVSAGREKLFF | TGTGCCAGCAGCCAAGATTGGCCGGTCAGCGCGGGGCGTGAAAAACTGTTTTTT | . | TRBJ1-4 | TRBV4-2 | .
CASSPRGSGGAKHYNEQFF | TGTGCCAGCAGCCCCCGAGGGAGCGGGGGGGCCAAACACTACAATGAGCAGTTCTTC | TRBD2 | TRBJ2-1 | TRBV7-3 | .
CASSLDGSAVRNYGYTF | TGTGCCAGCAGCTTGGACGGGTCAGCCGTTAGGAACTATGGCTACACCTTC | . | TRBJ1-2 | TRBV5-4 | .
CASSLYSGPEETQYF | TGTGCCAGCAGCCTGTATAGCGGGCCCGAAGAGACCCAGTACTTC | TRBD2 | TRBJ2-5 | TRBV11-3 | .
CASSQSGGRRTDTQYF | TGTGCCAGCAGCCAAAGCGGGGGGCGTCGCACAGATACGCAGTATTTT | TRBD2 | TRBJ2-3 | TRBV14 | .
CASSLGSQGRSHNEQFF | TGTGCCAGCAGCTTAGGTTCCCAGGGAAGATCTCACAATGAGCAGTTCTTC | . | TRBJ2-1 | TRBV7-9 | .
CASSVDLLGSGNTIYF | TGTGCCAGCAGCGTAGATCTTCTCGGGTCTGGAAACACCATATATTTT | . | TRBJ1-3 | TRBV9 | .
CASSPGQGGYEQYF | TGTGCCAGCAGTCCCGGACAGGGGGGGTACGAGCAGTACTTC | TRBD1 | TRBJ2-7 | TRBV27 | .
CASKLQDYEQYF | TGTGCCAGCAAGCTACAGGACTACGAGCAGTACTTC | . | TRBJ2-7 | TRBV2 | .
CSVRRAGTGWNEQYF | TGCAGCGTACGGAGGGCCGGGACAGGGTGGAACGAGCAGTACTTC | TRBD1 | TRBJ2-7 | TRBV29-1 | .
CASWRTANTGELFF | TGTGCCAGCTGGCGGACAGCAAACACCGGGGAGCTGTTTTTT | . | TRBJ2-2 | TRBV7-2 | few
CASSLGAGTDTQYF | TGCGCCAGCAGCTTGGGGGCAGGGACAGATACGCAGTATTTT | . | TRBJ2-3 | TRBV5-1 | .
CASSLNSYTGELFF | TGTGCCAGCAGCTTAAACAGCTACACCGGGGAGCTGTTTTTT | . | TRBJ2-2 | TRBV7-3 | .
CASSRWDRVSGEQYF | TGTGCCAGCAGCCGCTGGGACAGGGTCTCAGGAGAGCAGTACTTC | TRBD1 | TRBJ2-7 | TRBV7-9 | once
CASSSAVGELFF | TGTGCCAGCAGCTCGGCGGTTGGGGAGCTGTTTTTT | . | TRBJ2-2 | TRBV9 | .
CASSWGWDRGLNEQYF | TGTGCCAGCAGCTGGGGCTGGGACAGGGGGCTAAACGAGCAGTACTTC | TRBD1 | TRBJ2-7 | TRBV27 | .
CASKDGTGSYEQYF | TGCGCCAGCAAAGATGGGACAGGTTCCTACGAGCAGTACTTC | TRBD1 | TRBJ2-7 | TRBV5-1 | many
CASSSRDRRDTGELFF | TGTGCCAGCAGCTCCCGAGACAGGCGAGACACCGGGGAGCTGTTTTTT | . | TRBJ2-2 | TRBV7-9 | .
CASTVTGSNSPLHF | TGTGCCAGCACAGTAACTGGGAGCAATTCACCCCTCCACTTT | . | TRBJ1-6 | TRBV27 | few
CASSEQGSENTEAFF | TGTGCCAGCAGTGAACAGGGGAGTGAAAACACTGAAGCTTTCTTT | . | TRBJ1-1 | TRBV25-1 | once
CASSLGFGETQYF | TGTGCCAGCAGCTTAGGGTTCGGGGAGACCCAGTACTTC | . | TRBJ2-5 | TRBV11-3 | .
CASSDSNGGVPDTQYF | TGTGCCAGCAGTGACTCGAACGGGGGGGTCCCAGATACGCAGTATTTT | TRBD2 | TRBJ2-3 | TRBV6-4 | .
CASSLEWRGPDTQYF | TGCGCCAGCAGCTTGGAGTGGAGGGGGCCAGATACGCAGTATTTT | . | TRBJ2-3 | TRBV5-1 | .
CASSAGTGSYEQYF | TGTGCCAGCAGCGCCGGGACAGGGTCCTACGAGCAGTACTTC | TRBD1 | TRBJ2-7 | TRBV6-5 | .
CASSGESLMNTEAFF | TGTGCCAGCAGTGGAGAGTCTCTCATGAACACTGAAGCTTTCTTT | . | TRBJ1-1 | TRBV2 | .
CASSGGEYEQYF | TGCGCCAGCTCGGGGGGCGAATACGAGCAGTACTTC | . | TRBJ2-7 | TRBV10-1 | .
CASRMEQGLDTQYF | TGCGCCAGCAGGATGGAGCAGGGGTTGGATACGCAGTATTTT | . | TRBJ2-3 | TRBV5-1 | .
CASSLSIHYEQYF | TGTGCCAGCAGTTTATCGATACACTACGAGCAGTACTTC | . | TRBJ2-7 | TRBV27 | .
CASSGDRGHGYTF | TGTGCCAGCAGTGGGGACAGGGGCCATGGCTACACCTTC | TRBD1 | TRBJ1-2 | TRBV6-1 | .
CASSWTSGGLEQYF | TGTGCCAGCAGCTGGACTAGCGGGGGTCTCGAGCAGTACTTC | TRBD2 | TRBJ2-7 | TRBV2 | .
CASSSGTGIGGYTF | TGTGCCAGCAGCTCAGGGACAGGGATCGGTGGCTACACCTTC | TRBD1 | TRBJ1-2 | TRBV7-8 | .
CASISGLAGARNEQFF | TGTGCCAGCATTTCGGGACTAGCGGGGGCGAGGAATGAGCAGTTCTTC | TRBD2 | TRBJ2-1 | TRBV6-6 | .
CASSAGTLDTGELFF | TGTGCCAGCAGCGCCGGGACACTTGACACCGGGGAGCTGTTTTTT | . | TRBJ2-2 | TRBV7-9 | few
CASSLSTGQSYNEQFF | TGTGCCAGCAGTTTAAGTACGGGACAGTCCTACAATGAGCAGTTCTTC | TRBD1 | TRBJ2-1 | TRBV27 | once
CASSSGPRSGDSSGYTF | TGTGCCAGCAGCTCGGGTCCGCGCTCCGGAGACTCTAGTGGCTACACCTTC | . | TRBJ1-2 | TRBV5-4 | .
CSVVYRGYGELFF | TGCAGCGTCGTATACAGGGGGTACGGGGAGCTGTTTTTT | TRBD1 | TRBJ2-2 | TRBV29-1 | .
CASLFAFRGHGGYTF | TGTGCCAGCCTCTTCGCCTTCAGGGGGCACGGGGGCTACACCTTC | TRBD1 | TRBJ1-2 | TRBV28 | few
CASKDGGGATDTQYF | TGTGCCAGCAAGGACGGCGGGGGAGCCACAGATACGCAGTATTTT | TRBD2 | TRBJ2-3 | TRBV27 | .
CASRGGPDYGYTF | TGTGCCAGCAGGGGGGGACCGGATTATGGCTACACCTTC | . | TRBJ1-2 | TRBV27 | .
CASSLAGGLRNEQFF | TGCGCCAGCAGCTTAGCGGGGGGTTTGCGGAATGAGCAGTTCTTC | TRBD2 | TRBJ2-1 | TRBV5-1 | .